This T cell receptor beta chain is from a study of CD8 T cells in ankylosing spondylitis. General observations from the study: Among TCR beta sequences, a motif of several highly homologous variants appeared characteristic of ankylosing spondylitis blood. Matched ankylosing spondylitis synovial fluid reportedly contained a significantly enriched population of disease-linked clones.

This clonotype occurred once. As yet, its antigen is unknown. Making the TCR beta libraries involved quantitative 5'-RACE with molecular barcodes. Each CDR3 protein gets one entry after TCRdb re-called the 5' RACE reads with MiXCR. The table includes 130,000 or so distinct CDR3 sequences, around 7% detected once. Sequenced material: blood, either unsorted or a sorted T cell fraction (not recorded which). The clonotype originates from a male donor with ankylosing spondylitis or in good health (not recorded which).

The CDR3, as DNA: TGCGCCAGCAGCTTGAGGGCCGTCGCGAACACCGGGGAGCTGTTTTTT. The encoded protein is CASSLRAVANTGELFF. The genes are TRBV5-1 and TRBJ2-2, with no clear D. Germline V CDR1 and CDR2: SGHRS, YFSETQ. This CDR3 has 16 residues. V was clipped by 1 base and J by 0 bases, with 10 bases between them.